This T cell receptor (beta chain) is drawn from a study of blood T cell repertoires in COVID-19. The wider study: Whether acute or convalescent, the COVID-19 samples came from the United States, Italy and Spain. Sample material is recorded as cDNA or gDNA derived from T cells, B-cell-depleted T cells, or PBMCs.

The germline gives CDR1 MDHEN, CDR2 SYDVKM. The CDR3 is made up of 15 amino acids. J was trimmed by 7 bases and V by 8 bases; bases with no gene match: 8. Original handling: Estimation of nucleated cell counts relied on the amplification of reference gene primers. Sequenced by immunoSEQ multiplex PCR; TCRdb stores in-frame clones only, minus some. Clone size and the V and J calls come from that table; the DNA yielded D and trimming. There are 260,000 or so clones in the sample; approximately 85% occur only once, and about 0.64% lies in the top ten. Sequences were obtained from peripheral blood. The chain has TRBV28 and TRBJ1-6, with 10 bases that match TRBD1. The clonotype originates from a human donor in a cohort sampled during active COVID-19. In nucleotides, the CDR3 is TGTGCCAGCGGCCCACCGACAGGGGGCAATTCACCCCTCCACTTT. Protein product: CASGPPTGGNSPLHF.